These T cell receptor beta chains were read from a single sample in a study of blood T cell repertoires in COVID-19. Method: immunoSEQ multiplex PCR; TCRdb's copy keeps in-frame clones and lacks some. This repertoire shows about 440,000 clones, roughly 88% found once; its top ten account for around 12%. The specimen was peripheral blood. These receptors originate from a woman aged 45-59 years with COVID-19, enrolled during active disease. Each CDR3 is given with its conserved first and last residue. The D gene is left open where the match is weak. Some rows mark clone size as missing; the rest say once, few, many or name a class of expanded clone.

>TRBV5-5|TRBJ2-1|TRBD2|once
CASSLLAGGGNEQFF
TGTGCCAGCAGCTTACTAGCGGGGGGTGGGAATGAGCAGTTCTTC
>TRBV2|TRBJ2-7|TRBD2|.
CASSDTGGGPYEQYF
TGTGCCAGCAGTGACACGGGAGGGGGGCCCTACGAGCAGTACTTC
>TRBV7-3|TRBJ2-3|TRBD2|.
CASGSGGAADTQYF
TGTGCCAGCGGGAGCGGGGGGGCGGCAGATACGCAGTATTTT
>TRBV4-1|TRBJ2-3|TRBD2|.
CASSQAAGGGRDTQYF
TGCGCCAGCAGCCAAGCCGCGGGGGGGGGCCGAGATACGCAGTATTTT
>TRBV14|TRBJ2-3|TRBD1|.
CASSQDTGGEDTQYF
TGTGCCAGCAGCCAAGATACAGGGGGTGAAGATACGCAGTATTTT
>TRBV7-8|TRBJ1-1|.|.
CASSLKAGMNTEAFF
TGTGCCAGCAGCTTAAAGGCGGGGATGAACACTGAAGCTTTCTTT
>TRBV7-6|TRBJ2-7|TRBD1|.
CASSPGQGAQVEQYF
TGTGCCAGCAGCCCGGGACAGGGGGCGCAGGTCGAGCAGTACTTC
>TRBV27|TRBJ1-1|.|.
CASSSGTGWTTEAFF
TGTGCCAGCAGTTCAGGCACAGGGTGGACCACTGAAGCTTTCTTT
>TRBV30|TRBJ1-4|.|.
CAWSAEESREKLFF
TGTGCCTGGAGTGCCGAGGAATCCCGAGAAAAACTGTTTTTT
>TRBV7-6|TRBJ2-3|TRBD2|.
CASGRSGGATDTQYF
TGTGCCAGCGGTCGTAGCGGGGGGGCAACAGATACGCAGTATTTT
>TRBV5-1|TRBJ2-3|.|.
CASSLDGNRDTDTQYF
TGCGCCAGCAGCTTGGATGGTAACAGGGACACAGATACGCAGTATTTT
>TRBV5-6|TRBJ1-2|TRBD1|once
CASSLWGTAVYGYTF
TGTGCCAGCAGCTTGTGGGGGACAGCAGTCTATGGCTACACCTTC
>TRBV12-5|TRBJ2-1|TRBD2|.
CATRRGGVDEQFF
TGTGCTACCCGCCGGGGGGGGGTCGATGAGCAGTTCTTC
>TRBV5-1|TRBJ2-3|.|.
CASFTEYPDTQYF
TGCGCCAGCTTTACGGAGTACCCAGATACGCAGTATTTT
>TRBV19|TRBJ2-3|.|.
CASSRRGAGTDTQYF
TGTGCCAGTAGTCGACGGGGGGCCGGCACAGATACGCAGTATTTT
>TRBV4-1|TRBJ2-3|.|.
CASSQDQAGRLAQYF
TGCGCCAGCAGCCAAGATCAGGCGGGAAGGTTGGCGCAGTATTTT
>TRBV28|TRBJ2-4|TRBD2|.
CASRRSGGEQNIQYF
TGTGCCAGCAGACGTAGCGGGGGGGAACAAAACATTCAGTACTTC
>TRBV6-6|TRBJ1-1|.|.
CASSYTGEKGFF
TGTGCCAGCAGTTACACCGGGGAAAAGGGTTTCTTT
>TRBV11-2|TRBJ2-3|.|.
CASSYRGTDTQYF
TGTGCCAGCAGCTATCGGGGCACAGATACGCAGTATTTT
>TRBV9|TRBJ2-3|TRBD1|.
CASSAGTGASIRTDTQYF
TGTGCCAGCAGCGCCGGGACAGGGGCCTCGATACGCACAGATACGCAGTATTTT
>TRBV6-5|TRBJ1-1|TRBD1|.
CASSPGGSMNTEAFF
TGTGCCAGCAGTCCAGGGGGCTCAATGAACACTGAAGCTTTCTTT
>TRBV29-1|TRBJ1-3|.|.
CSVVRHSGNTIYF
TGCAGCGTTGTCAGACACTCTGGAAACACCATATATTTT
>TRBV30|TRBJ2-7|.|.
CAGRMTRAHSYEQYF
TGTGCCGGACGAATGACGCGGGCCCACTCCTACGAGCAGTACTTC
>TRBV27|TRBJ1-5|TRBD1|.
CASSPIQGVQPQHF
TGTGCCAGCAGTCCTATACAGGGGGTACAGCCCCAGCATTTT
>TRBV5-3|TRBJ2-7|.|.
CARSPQGRDEQYF
TGTGCCAGAAGCCCGCAGGGTAGGGACGAGCAGTACTTC
>TRBV10-3|TRBJ2-7|.|.
CAISATNQGLNHSYEQYF
TGTGCCATCAGTGCGACGAACCAGGGGCTCAACCACTCCTACGAGCAGTACTTC
>TRBV7-2|TRBJ1-3|.|.
CASSLGPSGGNTIYF
TGTGCCAGCAGCTTAGGACCATCGGGGGGAAACACCATATATTTT
>TRBV2|TRBJ1-2|.|few
CASTLGQLNYGYTF
TGTGCCAGCACTCTTGGACAGTTAAACTATGGCTACACCTTC
>TRBV5-1|TRBJ1-2|.|.
CASSLEGPGGVYGYTF
TGCGCCAGCAGCTTGGAGGGACCCGGCGGGGTTTATGGCTACACCTTC
>TRBV12-3/TRBV12-4|TRBJ1-2|.|.
CASSLGGWGGYTF
TGTGCCAGCAGTTTAGGGGGCTGGGGTGGCTACACCTTC
>TRBV24-1|TRBJ1-4|TRBD1|.
CATSDPNRGTEKLFF
TGTGCCACCAGTGATCCTAACAGGGGGACGGAAAAACTGTTTTTT
>TRBV3-1/TRBV3-2|TRBJ2-2|.|.
CASSPEPSLVTGELFF
TGTGCCAGCAGCCCTGAGCCCTCCCTCGTCACCGGGGAGCTGTTTTTT
>TRBV24-1|TRBJ2-3|TRBD1|.
CATSDPRQGTQYF
TGTGCCACCAGTGACCCCAGACAGGGTACGCAGTATTTT
>TRBV11-2|TRBJ2-3|.|.
CASSGATDTQYF
TGTGCCAGCAGCGGGGCGACAGATACGCAGTATTTT
>TRBV5-1|TRBJ2-2|.|.
CASSKTGLSTGELFF
TGCGCCAGCAGTAAGACAGGCCTCTCCACCGGGGAGCTGTTTTTT
>TRBV5-4|TRBJ2-7|TRBD2|.
CASSPGGTSGGEYEQYF
TGTGCCAGCAGCCCGGGAGGGACTAGCGGGGGGGAGTACGAGCAGTACTTC
>TRBV12-3/TRBV12-4|TRBJ2-7|.|.
CASSWGESYEQYF
TGTGCCAGCAGTTGGGGGGAATCCTACGAGCAGTACTTC
>TRBV5-4|TRBJ1-4|.|.
CASSADSLNRELFF
TGTGCCAGCAGCGCCGACAGTCTTAATAGGGAACTGTTTTTT
>TRBV27|TRBJ2-5|.|.
CASSSLLEDVETQYF
TGTGCCAGCAGTTCTCTACTGGAGGACGTGGAGACCCAGTACTTC
>TRBV5-4|TRBJ1-1|TRBD1|.
CASSLTGVTEAFF
TGTGCCAGCAGCTTAACAGGGGTAACTGAAGCTTTCTTT
>TRBV12-5|TRBJ1-5|TRBD1|.
CASGPPLGTDHQPQHF
TGTGCTAGTGGTCCACCCCTCGGGACAGACCATCAGCCCCAGCATTTT
>TRBV24-1|TRBJ2-3|.|.
CATSDSGSLLGDTQYF
TGTGCCACCAGTGACTCGGGAAGCCTATTGGGAGATACGCAGTATTTT
>TRBV13|TRBJ1-2|.|once
CASSLRRDGYTF
TGTGCCAGCAGCTTACGCAGGGATGGCTACACCTTC
>TRBV19|TRBJ1-1|.|.
CASSIDLRNTEAFF
TGTGCCAGTAGTATAGATCTAAGGAACACTGAAGCTTTCTTT
>TRBV6-1|TRBJ1-6|.|.
CASSELNSPLHF
TGTGCCAGCAGTGAACTGAATTCACCCCTCCACTTT
>TRBV10-3|TRBJ2-7|TRBD2|.
CAISVLAGGNSYEQYF
TGTGCCATCAGTGTTCTAGCGGGGGGTAACTCCTACGAGCAGTACTTC
>TRBV7-3|TRBJ2-5|.|.
CASSFYGGRGQETQYF
TGTGCCAGCAGCTTTTATGGCGGCAGGGGACAAGAGACCCAGTACTTC
>TRBV29-1|TRBJ1-1|.|.
CSVEVASNTEAFF
TGCAGCGTCGAAGTAGCATCGAACACTGAAGCTTTCTTT
>TRBV7-2|TRBJ1-1|.|few
CASSSTWNTEAFF
TGTGCCAGCAGCTCCACTTGGAACACTGAAGCTTTCTTT
>TRBV6-1|TRBJ1-5|.|.
CASSALGQSSNQPQHF
TGTGCCAGCAGTGCCCTTGGACAGTCTAGCAATCAGCCCCAGCATTTT
>TRBV24-1|TRBJ2-5|TRBD1|.
CATSENRGNQETQYF
TGTGCCACCAGTGAGAACAGGGGGAACCAAGAGACCCAGTACTTC
>TRBV18|TRBJ1-3|.|.
CASSPGQIRTGNTIYF
TGTGCCAGCTCACCAGGGCAGATTCGAACCGGAAACACCATATATTTT
>TRBV5-1|TRBJ2-7|.|.
CASSLGTVGAEQYF
TGCGCCAGCAGCTTGGGGACAGTAGGGGCCGAGCAGTACTTC
>TRBV19|TRBJ1-4|.|.
CASSIGHREATNEKLFF
TGTGCCAGTAGTATTGGGCACCGGGAAGCAACTAATGAAAAACTGTTTTTT